These 9 T cell receptor beta chains were all obtained from the same sample, sequenced in a study of blood T cell repertoires in COVID-19 (dated by TCRdb to about 2020). Receptor libraries were prepared by the immunoSEQ multiplex PCR assay. What TCRdb holds here is the immuneACCESS table cut down to in-frame rearrangements. Part of the clones is not present; checked against another copy, under half of the missing clones reflect an unresolved V gene, and the others are unexplained. The sample profile shows about 120,000 clones; around 81% of them were found once. The top ten clones comprise roughly 2.1% of the sample. The sequenced sample consisted of peripheral blood. The receptors were sampled from a man between 65 and 85 years old with acute or convalescent COVID-19.

A remark on this clone: Different DNA sequences within this sample yield the same CDR3. The chain uses TRBV7-3 and TRBJ2-1; D gene uncertain. V lost 1 base to trimming and J lost 7 bases, with 8 bases between them. Germline CDR1 is SGHTA and CDR2 is FQGTGA. The CDR3 length is 13 residues. The CDR3 loop reads CASSLSQDNEQFF. DNA for the CDR3: TGTGCCAGCAGCTTAAGTCAGGATAATGAGCAGTTCTTC. Supplemented by reference TRBV7-3 and TRBJ2-1, the full variable domain reads GAGVSQTPSNKVTEKGKYVELRCDPISGHTALYWYRQSLGQGPEFLIYFQGTGAADDSGLPNDRFFAVRPEGSVSTLKIQRTERGDSAVYLCASSLSQDNEQFFGPGTRLTVL.

The chain has TRBV5-6 and TRBJ2-7; D gene uncertain. Deletions cut 1 base from V and 6 bases from J, with 8 bases between. The CDR3 is 12 residues long. The germline CDR1 and CDR2 sequences are SGHDT and YYEEEE. The CDR3 here is CASSLIRSEQYF. Here the CDR3 DNA reads TGTGCCAGCAGCTTGATCAGGTCCGAGCAGTACTTC.

This chain joins TRBV18 and TRBJ2-1; 7 bases align to TRBD2. The CDR3 length is 14 residues. V was pared by 3 bases and J by 7 bases, with 6 bases of the junction left unmatched. The germline V gene has CDR1 KGHSH and CDR2 LQKENI. DNA for the CDR3: TGTGCCAGCTCACCGGGAGGGTCCTTGAATGAGCAGTTCTTC. Translating gives CASSPGGSLNEQFF.

The chain uses TRBV13 and TRBJ2-3; TRBD2 agrees at 11 bases. Germline values: CDR1 PRHDT, CDR2 FYEKMQ (reference sequence). This CDR3 contains 19 residues. Trimming removed 3 bases from V and 6 bases from J; junction bases left unmatched: 17. The CDR3 DNA follows: TGTGCCAGCAGCTTTACTAGCGGGGGCCCTTATGACATGGCGGATACGCAGTATTTT. It encodes CASSFTSGGPYDMADTQYF. Together with reference TRBV13 and TRBJ2-3, the CDR3 gives the full variable domain: AAGVIQSPRHLIKEKRETATLKCYPIPRHDTVYWYQQGPGQDPQFLISFYEKMQSDKGSIPDRFSAQQFSDYHSELNMSSLELGDSALYFCASSFTSGGPYDMADTQYFGPGTRLTVL.

The chain joins TRBV2 to TRBJ2-3, with 10 bases aligning to TRBD2. The CDR3 contains 15 residues. Germline V gene lookup returns CDR1 SNHLY and CDR2 FYNNEI. With 9 bases clipped from V and 0 bases from J, the junction kept 6 bases outside the gene matches. The CDR3 sequence is CASQTLAGSTDTQYF. The DNA of the CDR3 is TGTGCCAGTCAGACACTAGCGGGGAGCACAGATACGCAGTATTTT.

The chain links TRBV6-5 to TRBJ1-6, with 8 bases lining up with TRBD1. The CDR3 covers 14 residues. Germline values: CDR1 MNHEY, CDR2 SVGAGI. Trimming removed 6 bases from V and 12 bases from J; junction bases left unmatched: 10. This chain's CDR3 is CASRLGQGRGPLHF. DNA for the CDR3: TGTGCCAGCAGACTTGGACAGGGTAGAGGACCCCTCCACTTT.

The V gene is TRBV5-1, the J gene TRBJ1-1, with a possible D match to TRBD1 (5 bases). The CDR3 consists of 15 residues. Germline V lookup: CDR1 SGHRS, CDR2 YFSETQ. The V end lost 4 bases, the J end lost 1 base, and 14 bases lay between the germline ends. As DNA, the CDR3 is TGCGCCAGCAGCAATAATGGACACAAGAACACTGAAGCTTTCTTT. Translated, it gives CASSNNGHKNTEAFF.

The sample holds a few counts of this clone. This chain links TRBV3-1 (or the pseudogene TRBV3-2) with TRBJ1-1; no clear D gene. CDR1 and CDR2 from the germline V gene are LGHDT and YNNKEL (reference sequence). V shed 6 bases and J shed 3 bases, with 11 bases lying between them. This CDR3 has 13 amino acids. The CDR3 coding sequence is TGTGCCAGCAGGGCAGATTGGTACACTGAAGCTTTCTTT. Amino acids: CASRADWYTEAFF.

The chain recombines TRBV5-6 with TRBJ2-7; D is possibly TRBD2 (7 bases). V shed 0 bases and J shed 0 bases, with 13 bases lying between them. CDR1 SGHDT and CDR2 YYEEEE come from the germline V gene. CDR3 length: 16 residues. CDR3 region: CASSLASGGTSYEQYF. For the CDR3, the DNA is TGTGCCAGCAGCTTGGCTTCGGGGGGCACCTCCTACGAGCAGTACTTC.